These T cell receptor beta chains were read from a single sample in a study of CD8 T cells in ankylosing spondylitis. TCRdb ran MiXCR on the 5' RACE reads and lists one entry per CDR3 protein. The repertoire includes some 130,000 distinct CDR3 sequences, approximately 9.2% of them detected once, and 7.3% sits in the top ten. Sequencing used synovial fluid, either unsorted or a sorted T cell fraction (not recorded which). All receptors come from a male donor with ankylosing spondylitis. CDR3s include the opening cysteine and the closing phenylalanine or tryptophan. Fields, in order: D gene, V gene, clone size, J gene, CDR3 DNA, CDR3 protein. D genes are given only for firm matches. Clone size is not always given. Where it is, it says once, few, many or a class for expanded clones.

>NA|TRBV6-2/TRBV6-3|many|TRBJ2-1
TGTGCCAGCAGCCGAACCACTAACAGGGACAATGAGCAGTTCTTC
CASSRTTNRDNEQFF
>NA|TRBV11-3|many|TRBJ2-1
TGTGCCAGCAGCTTAGGGGAAGGCGGGACGGGCAATGAGCAGTTCTTC
CASSLGEGGTGNEQFF
>NA|TRBV6-5|many|TRBJ2-1
TGTGCCAGCAGTTATCAAGGCAGAGACGTTGATGAGCAGTTCTTC
CASSYQGRDVDEQFF
>NA|TRBV20-1|few|TRBJ2-7
TGCAGTGCTAGAGATCGACGATACGAGCAGTACTTC
CSARDRRYEQYF
>TRBD2|TRBV6-2/TRBV6-3|few|TRBJ2-3
TGTGCCAGCAGTTACCGGGACTATACAGATACGCAGTATTTT
CASSYRDYTDTQYF
>NA|TRBV7-9|NA|TRBJ2-1
TGTGCCATCAGCTCCGGGCCCAACAGTGAGCAGTTCTTC
CAISSGPNSEQFF
>NA|TRBV20-1|once|TRBJ1-2
TGCAGTGCAAGGAGGGGTGCCTATGGCTACACCTTC
CSARRGAYGYTF
>NA|TRBV5-4|NA|TRBJ2-7
TGTGCCAGCAGCCCGGGCGGCTTGAGGAGCTCCTACGAGCAGTACTTC
CASSPGGLRSSYEQYF
>TRBD1|TRBV28|NA|TRBJ2-3
TGTGCCAGCAGTCGGAACAGGGGGGTAACAGATACGCAGTATTTT
CASSRNRGVTDTQYF
>NA|TRBV29-1|few|TRBJ2-7
TGCAGCGTTGATCAAGGGGTGGGGCAGTACTTC
CSVDQGVGQYF
>NA|TRBV18|NA|TRBJ1-4
TGTGCCAGCTCACCACCGGGTTTGGAAAAACTGTTTTTT
CASSPPGLEKLFF
>NA|TRBV7-9|NA|TRBJ1-1
TGTGCCAGCAGCGCCTACATAAACACTGAAGCTTTCTTT
CASSAYINTEAFF
>NA|TRBV18|many|TRBJ2-2
TGTGCCAGCTCACCATGGGGGCTAGATCGGAACACCGGGGAGCTGTTTTTT
CASSPWGLDRNTGELFF
>NA|TRBV29-1|many|TRBJ2-1
TGCAGCGTTGACAGGGGCGGGGATGAGCAGTTCTTC
CSVDRGGDEQFF
>NA|TRBV6-2/TRBV6-3|many|TRBJ1-1
TGTGCCAGCACCAAGACGAACACTGAAGCTTTCTTT
CASTKTNTEAFF
>NA|TRBV21-1|many|TRBJ2-5
TGTGCCAGCAGCAAAGGGACAGGGTTATCGGAGACCCAGTACTTC
CASSKGTGLSETQYF
>NA|TRBV6-1|NA|TRBJ2-1
TGTGCCAGCAGACGGGACGTTTCCTACAATGAGCAGTTCTTC
CASRRDVSYNEQFF
>NA|TRBV5-6|many|TRBJ2-5
TGTGCCAGCGGTAGAGGGCAAGAGACCCAGTACTTC
CASGRGQETQYF
>NA|TRBV3-1|many|TRBJ2-7
TGTGCCAGCAGCCAACCCCCCGAAGACGAGCAGTACTTC
CASSQPPEDEQYF
>NA|TRBV12-3/TRBV12-4|many|TRBJ2-5
TGTGCCAGCAGATCCGGGAGACCTAAATACTTC
CASRSGRPKYF
>NA|TRBV6-4|many|TRBJ1-2
TGTGCCAGCCGGGAGGCAGGGACGAGGGCCTATGGCTACACCTTC
CASREAGTRAYGYTF
>NA|TRBV6-6|NA|TRBJ2-7
TGTGCCAGCAGTCACGGGACGGACTACGAGCAGTACTTC
CASSHGTDYEQYF
>TRBD1|TRBV9|many|TRBJ2-2
TGTGCCAGCAGCCCGCGCAGGGGGATCGACACCGGGGAGCTGTTTTTT
CASSPRRGIDTGELFF
>NA|TRBV24-1|few|TRBJ2-6
TGTGCCACCAGTGAGCCAGGGTTCTCTGGGGCCAACGTCCTGACTTTC
CATSEPGFSGANVLTF
>NA|TRBV24-1|many|TRBJ2-7
TGTGCCACCAGTGACCCATTAACCTACGAGCAGTACTTC
CATSDPLTYEQYF
>NA|TRBV6-2/TRBV6-3|NA|TRBJ1-5
TGTGCCAGCAAAGATAGCAATCAGCCCCAGCATTTT
CASKDSNQPQHF
>TRBD1|TRBV20-1|many|TRBJ1-2
TGCAGTGCTAGAGATGCGGGACAGGGGGCGGGTGGCTACACCTTC
CSARDAGQGAGGYTF
>NA|TRBV28|few|TRBJ2-7
TGTGCCAGCAGTTCCCTCTTGGAGCAGTACTTC
CASSSLLEQYF
>TRBD1|TRBV5-1|many|TRBJ2-7
TGCGCCAGCAGCTTGGGGCCGGGACAGACCTACGAGCAGTACTTC
CASSLGPGQTYEQYF
>NA|TRBV7-2|few|TRBJ1-1
TGTGCCAGCAGCTTAGCCTGGACACAGGAAGCTTTCTTT
CASSLAWTQEAFF
>TRBD2|TRBV20-1|NA|TRBJ2-1
TGCTGGGCTAGAGCTCCGGGACTAGCGGTATCGAGCTCCTACAATGAGCAGTTCTTC
CWARAPGLAVSSSYNEQFF
>NA|TRBV9|many|TRBJ1-1
TGTGCCAGCAGCGTAGACCCCTACGGAGAGAACACTGAAGCTTTCTTT
CASSVDPYGENTEAFF
>TRBD1|TRBV2|few|TRBJ1-6
TGTGCCAGCAGTGCCCACGGGACAGAAAATAATTCACCCCTCCACTTT
CASSAHGTENNSPLHF
>TRBD1|TRBV29-1|many|TRBJ1-2
TGCAGCGCCGGACACAGGGGAGGCTACACCTTC
CSAGHRGGYTF
>TRBD1|TRBV9|NA|TRBJ1-2
TGTGCCAGCAGCGTGTCAGGGGGTGGCTACACCTTC
CASSVSGGGYTF